The T cell receptor (beta chain) described here comes from a study of shared clonotypes between healthy human individuals. In the authors' methods: ImmunoSEQ output held junction-only sequences without quality scores, so filtering differed. This table comes from immunoSEQ multiplex PCR, and its TCRdb copy is limited to in-frame clones, with some not included. That table gives V, J and clone size, and the DNA gave D and trimming. This table holds about 500,000 clones, roughly four fifths found once. Trimming stripped 3 bases from V and 2 bases from J, with 12 bases between. CDR1 is SEHNR, CDR2 FQNEAQ, per germline (reference sequence). The CDR3 length is 15 residues.

The specimen was PBMCs. This TCR derives from a woman between 40 and 55 years old in good health. Some clones in this sample may be carry-over from other donors' samples. The chain has TRBV7-9 and TRBJ2-3; D is perhaps TRBD1 (5 bases). CDR3 region: CASSLGQINTDTQYF. CDR3 bases: TGTGCCAGCAGCTTGGGGCAGATAAACACAGATACGCAGTATTTT.